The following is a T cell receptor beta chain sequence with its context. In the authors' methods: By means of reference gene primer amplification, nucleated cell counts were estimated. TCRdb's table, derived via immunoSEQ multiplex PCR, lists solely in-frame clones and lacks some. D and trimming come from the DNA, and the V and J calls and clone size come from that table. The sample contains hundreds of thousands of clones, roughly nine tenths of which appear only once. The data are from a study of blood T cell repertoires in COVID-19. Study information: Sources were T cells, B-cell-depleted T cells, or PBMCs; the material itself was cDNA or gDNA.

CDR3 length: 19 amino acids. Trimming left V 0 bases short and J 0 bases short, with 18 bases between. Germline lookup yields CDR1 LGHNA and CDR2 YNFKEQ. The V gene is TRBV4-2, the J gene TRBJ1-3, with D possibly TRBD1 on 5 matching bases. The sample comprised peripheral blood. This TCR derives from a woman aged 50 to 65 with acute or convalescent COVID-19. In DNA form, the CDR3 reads TGTGCCAGCAGCCAAGATTCGGGGGACGCTAAAGGCTCTGGAAACACCATATATTTT. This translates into CASSQDSGDAKGSGNTIYF.